This T cell receptor beta chain was sequenced for a study of regulatory T cells in long-lasting Graves disease. Time point indicated: newly diagnosed GD, antithyroid drugs for less than 3 months. Extracted PBMC RNA gave rise to the TCR library. J was trimmed by 5 bases and V by 0 bases; bases with no gene match: 10. The CDR3 sequence is 17 residues long. From germline, CDR1 is MNHNS and CDR2 SASEGT. This clonotype was detected many times. Researchers made TCR beta libraries by using iRepertoire HTBI primers and running Arm-PCR on CDR3 regions. From the multiplex PCR reads, TCRdb called clonotypes with MiXCR, one entry per CDR3 protein. This sample has some 600,000 distinct CDR3 sequences, with approximately 16% found just once. These data also featured in a second study, about T cells in Graves' hyperthyroidism and ophthalmopathy.

This specimen consisted of peripheral blood mononuclear cells (PBMCs), obtained at new diagnosis, from a patient treated with antithyroid drugs. The source is a man aged 18 to 30 with Graves disease. The chain combines TRBV6-1 with TRBJ1-1; 9 nucleotides line up with TRBD1. The CDR3 protein is CASSEAWDRAIRTEAFF. Here the CDR3 DNA reads TGTGCCAGCAGTGAAGCGTGGGACAGGGCTATAAGAACTGAAGCTTTCTTT.